Given below is one T cell receptor (beta chain) in context. Its antigen is currently unknown. The data were obtained in a study of post-analysis software for immune sequencing data. Whole-study findings and limits: About five TRBV segments occurring more often in patients than controls included TRBV5-6, TRBV5-1 and TRBV20-1. Co-batched samples clustered tightly together by F measure.

The library was made from cDNA and included unique molecular identifiers. Each batch of roughly 1 to 11 million T cells produced some 450,000 cDNA molecules. TCRdb analysed the PCR reads with MiXCR anew, one entry per CDR3 protein. Of roughly 540,000 distinct CDR3 sequences in the sample, less than 40% were seen once. CDR1 is SQVTM and CDR2 is ANQGSEA in the germline V gene. V shed 7 bases and J 3 bases; nucleotides not matched to a gene: 3. This CDR3 comprises 13 residues. This TCR derives from a girl aged 2 to 17 with multiple sclerosis. This rearrangement joins TRBV29-1 to TRBJ2-1; 10 bases are a match to TRBD1. The sample consisted of blood. CDR3 DNA sequence: TGCAGCGGGACAGGGGGTTTCTACAATGAGCAGTTCTTC. It codes for CSGTGGFYNEQFF.